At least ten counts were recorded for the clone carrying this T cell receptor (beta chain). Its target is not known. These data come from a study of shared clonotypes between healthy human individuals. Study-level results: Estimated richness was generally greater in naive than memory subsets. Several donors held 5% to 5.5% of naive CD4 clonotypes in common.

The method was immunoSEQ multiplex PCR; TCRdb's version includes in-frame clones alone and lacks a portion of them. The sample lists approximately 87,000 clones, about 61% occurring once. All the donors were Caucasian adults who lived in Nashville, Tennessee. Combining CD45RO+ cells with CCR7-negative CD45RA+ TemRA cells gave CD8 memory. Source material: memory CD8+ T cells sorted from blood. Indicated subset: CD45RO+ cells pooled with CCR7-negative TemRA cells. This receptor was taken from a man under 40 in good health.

The CDR3 DNA sequence: TGTGCCAGCAGCGTAGGGGGGCCCGCTGAAGCTTTCTTT. Its translation: CASSVGGPAEAFF. The rearrangement joins TRBV9 to TRBJ1-1; D perhaps matches TRBD1 (6 bases). V was shortened by 0 bases and J by 6 bases, with 9 bases between the two germline ends. The CDR3 covers 13 residues. Germline-derived CDR1 and CDR2 are SGDLS and YYNGEE.